What follows is one T cell receptor beta chain and its context. This sequence may be a read error, since a much larger clone differs from it by one base. Germline CDR1 is MNHNS and CDR2 is SASEGT. J lost 2 bases, V lost 7 bases, and 5 bases had no gene match. The CDR3 runs 14 residues. CDR3 and TCR beta VDJ profiling relied on a genomic DNA template. Via MiXCR, TCRdb re-called the reads, giving one row per CDR3 protein. The profile shows 150,000 to 200,000 distinct CDR3 sequences, over 60% of them singletons. The data are from a study of CD8+CD57+ T cells in acquired aplastic anemia. The sequenced sample was sorted CD4+, CD8+, or CD8+CD57+ T cells (not recorded which) from PBMCs. This chain connects TRBV6-1 to TRBJ2-3; the match to TRBD1 covers 8 bases. The sequence derives from a human donor with severe aplastic anemia or a healthy control (not recorded which). In DNA, the CDR3 is TGTGCCAGCAAAGGGGACAGGAACACAGATACGCAGTATTTT. As protein: CASKGDRNTDTQYF.